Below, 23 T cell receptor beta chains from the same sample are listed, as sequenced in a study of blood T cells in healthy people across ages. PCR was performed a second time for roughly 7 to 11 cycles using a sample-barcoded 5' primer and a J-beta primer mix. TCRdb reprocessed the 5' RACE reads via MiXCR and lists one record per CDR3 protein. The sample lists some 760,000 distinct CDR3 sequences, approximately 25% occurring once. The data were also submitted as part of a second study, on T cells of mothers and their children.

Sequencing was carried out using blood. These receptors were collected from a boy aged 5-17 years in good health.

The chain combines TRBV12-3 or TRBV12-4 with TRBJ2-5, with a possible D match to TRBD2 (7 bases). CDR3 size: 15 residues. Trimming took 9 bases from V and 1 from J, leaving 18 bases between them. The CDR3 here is CASRPGGATQETQYF. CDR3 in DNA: TGTGCCAGTAGGCCTGGGGGGGCGACCCAAGAGACCCAGTACTTC.

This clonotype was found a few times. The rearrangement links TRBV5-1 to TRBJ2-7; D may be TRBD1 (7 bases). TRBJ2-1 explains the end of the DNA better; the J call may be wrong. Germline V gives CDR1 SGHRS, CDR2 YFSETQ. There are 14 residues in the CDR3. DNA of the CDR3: TGCGCCAGCAGCTGGGGGACTGGGGACAGTGAGCAGTTCTTC. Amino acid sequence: CASSWGTGDSEQFF.

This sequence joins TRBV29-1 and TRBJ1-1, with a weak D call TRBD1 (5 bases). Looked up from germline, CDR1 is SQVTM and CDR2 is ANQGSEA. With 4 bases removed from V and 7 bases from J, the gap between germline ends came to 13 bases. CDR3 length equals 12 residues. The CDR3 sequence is CSVAGLKIEAFF. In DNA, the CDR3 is TGCAGCGTTGCGGGACTTAAGATTGAAGCTTTCTTT.

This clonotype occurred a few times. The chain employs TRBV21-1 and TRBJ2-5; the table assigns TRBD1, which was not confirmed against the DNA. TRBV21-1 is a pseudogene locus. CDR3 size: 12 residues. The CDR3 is CASSKGGGIQYF. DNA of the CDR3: TGTGCCAGCAGCAAAGGAGGGGGCATCCAGTACTTC.

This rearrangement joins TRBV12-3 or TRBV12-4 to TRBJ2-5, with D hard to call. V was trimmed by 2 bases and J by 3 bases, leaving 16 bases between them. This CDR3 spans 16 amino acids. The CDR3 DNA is TGTGCCAGCAGTTTATATACAGCCAGACTTGAAGAGACCCAGTACTTC. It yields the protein CASSLYTARLEETQYF.

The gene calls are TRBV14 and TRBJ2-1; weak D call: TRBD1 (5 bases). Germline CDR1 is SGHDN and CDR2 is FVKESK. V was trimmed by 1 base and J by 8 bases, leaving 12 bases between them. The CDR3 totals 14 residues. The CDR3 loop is CASSQALGAYEQFF. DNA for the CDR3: TGTGCCAGCAGCCAAGCCCTTGGGGCTTATGAGCAGTTCTTC.

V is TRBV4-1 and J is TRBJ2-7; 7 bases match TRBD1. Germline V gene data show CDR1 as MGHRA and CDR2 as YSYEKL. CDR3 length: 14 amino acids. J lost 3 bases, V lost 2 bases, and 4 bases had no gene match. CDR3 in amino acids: CASSQRQGLYEQYF. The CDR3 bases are TGCGCCAGCAGCCAAAGACAGGGCCTCTACGAGCAGTACTTC.

CDR3 nucleotides: TGCAGTGCCCCGGGAAGGGTCCGACGTGAGCAGTTCTTC. Translating it yields CSAPGRVRREQFF. This chain joins TRBV20-1 and TRBJ2-5; a possible D gene is TRBD2 (5 bases). The J call could be wrong; TRBJ2-1 is a better fit for the DNA end. The length of the CDR3 is 13 residues. Germline V gives CDR1 DFQATT, CDR2 SNEGSKA (reference sequence).

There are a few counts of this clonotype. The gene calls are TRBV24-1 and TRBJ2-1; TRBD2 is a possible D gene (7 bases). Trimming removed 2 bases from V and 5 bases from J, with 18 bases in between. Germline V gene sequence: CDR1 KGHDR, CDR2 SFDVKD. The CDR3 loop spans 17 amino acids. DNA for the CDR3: TGTGCCACCAGTGATTGGGGGCCCGCGGGAGAGGACAATGAGCAGTTCTTC. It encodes CATSDWGPAGEDNEQFF.

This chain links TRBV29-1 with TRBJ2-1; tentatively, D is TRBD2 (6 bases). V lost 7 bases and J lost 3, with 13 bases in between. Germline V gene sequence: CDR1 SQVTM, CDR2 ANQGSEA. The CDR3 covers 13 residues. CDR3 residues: CSAKRDFYNEQFF. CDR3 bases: TGCAGCGCCAAACGGGACTTCTACAATGAGCAGTTCTTC.

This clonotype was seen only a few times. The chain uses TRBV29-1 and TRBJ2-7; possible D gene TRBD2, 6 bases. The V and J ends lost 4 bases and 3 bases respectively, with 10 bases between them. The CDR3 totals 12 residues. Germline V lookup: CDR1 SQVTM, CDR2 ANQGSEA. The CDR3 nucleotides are TGCAGCGTTGGGACTATGATCTACGAGCAGTACTTC. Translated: CSVGTMIYEQYF.

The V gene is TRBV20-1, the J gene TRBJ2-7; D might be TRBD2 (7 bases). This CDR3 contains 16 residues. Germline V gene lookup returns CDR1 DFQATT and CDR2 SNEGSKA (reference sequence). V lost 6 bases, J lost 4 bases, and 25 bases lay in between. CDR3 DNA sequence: TGCAGTGCCACGGACGGGGGAGGGGGAAATGGGTACGAGCAGTACTTC. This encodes CSATDGGGGNGYEQYF.

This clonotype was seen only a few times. CDR3 sequence reads: CASSYDRLNTEAFF. CDR3 in DNA: TGTGCCAGCAGTTACGACAGACTGAACACTGAAGCTTTCTTT. The chain joins TRBV6-2 or TRBV6-3 to TRBJ1-1; D may be TRBD1 (5 bases). The CDR3 sequence is 14 residues long. Between the trimmed V and J ends, which lost 2 bases and 0 bases, there was a span of 7 bases. Per germline, CDR1 MNHEY and CDR2 SVGEGT.

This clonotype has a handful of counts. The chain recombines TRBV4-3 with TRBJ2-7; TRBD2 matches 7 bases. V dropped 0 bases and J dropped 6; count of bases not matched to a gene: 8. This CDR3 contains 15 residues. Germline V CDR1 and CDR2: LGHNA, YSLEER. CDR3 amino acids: CASSQDSGGRSEQYF. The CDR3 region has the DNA TGCGCCAGCAGCCAAGATTCCGGGGGGAGGTCCGAGCAGTACTTC.

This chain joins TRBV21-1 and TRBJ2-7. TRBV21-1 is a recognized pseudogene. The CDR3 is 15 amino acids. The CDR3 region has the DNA TGTGCCAGCAGCAGTACGGACAGGAGTTACTACGAGCAGTACTTC. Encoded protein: CASSSTDRSYYEQYF.

CDR3 DNA sequence: TGCAGTGCTTTTAGCGGAAACTCCTACGAGCAGTACTTC. Protein: CSAFSGNSYEQYF. The chain uses TRBV20-1 and TRBJ2-7, with D possibly matching TRBD2 (6 bases). Between the trimmed V and J ends, which lost 5 bases and 0 bases, there was a span of 11 bases. Germline V CDR1 and CDR2: DFQATT, SNEGSKA (reference sequence). The CDR3 is 13 amino acids.

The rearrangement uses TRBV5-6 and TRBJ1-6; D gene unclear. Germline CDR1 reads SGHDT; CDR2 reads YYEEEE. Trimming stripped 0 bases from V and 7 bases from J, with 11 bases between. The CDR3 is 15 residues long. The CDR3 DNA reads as TGTGCCAGCAGCTTGGAAGATTTCGGGAATTCACCCCTCCACTTT. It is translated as CASSLEDFGNSPLHF.

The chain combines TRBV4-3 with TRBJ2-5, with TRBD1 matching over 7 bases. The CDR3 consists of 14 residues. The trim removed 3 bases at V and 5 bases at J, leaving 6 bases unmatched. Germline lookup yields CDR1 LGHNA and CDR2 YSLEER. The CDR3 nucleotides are TGCGCCAGCAGCCAGACAGGGTTCTGGGAGACCCAGTACTTC. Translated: CASSQTGFWETQYF.

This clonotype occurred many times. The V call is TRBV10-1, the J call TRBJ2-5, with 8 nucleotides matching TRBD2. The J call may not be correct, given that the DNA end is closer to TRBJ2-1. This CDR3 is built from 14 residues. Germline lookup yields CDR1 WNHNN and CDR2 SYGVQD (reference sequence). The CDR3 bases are TGCGCCAGCTCCCGGGAGGGGGAATACAATGAGCAGTTCTTC. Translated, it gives CASSREGEYNEQFF.

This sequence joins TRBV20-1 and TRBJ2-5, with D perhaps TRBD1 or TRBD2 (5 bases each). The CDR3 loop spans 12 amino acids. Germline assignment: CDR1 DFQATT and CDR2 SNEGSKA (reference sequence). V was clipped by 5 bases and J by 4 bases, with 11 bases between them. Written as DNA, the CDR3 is TGCAGTGCTCTTAGGGACGGAGAGACCCAGTACTTC. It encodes CSALRDGETQYF.

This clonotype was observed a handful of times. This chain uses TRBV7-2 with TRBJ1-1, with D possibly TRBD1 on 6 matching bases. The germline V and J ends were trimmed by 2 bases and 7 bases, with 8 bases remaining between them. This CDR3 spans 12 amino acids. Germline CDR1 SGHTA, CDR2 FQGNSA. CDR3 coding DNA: TGTGCCAGCAGCTTACAGGGGATTGAAGCTTTCTTT. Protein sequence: CASSLQGIEAFF.

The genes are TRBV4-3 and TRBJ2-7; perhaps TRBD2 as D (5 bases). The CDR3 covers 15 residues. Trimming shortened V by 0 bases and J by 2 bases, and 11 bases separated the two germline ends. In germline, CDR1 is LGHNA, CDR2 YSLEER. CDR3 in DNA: TGCGCCAGCAGCCAAGATAACGGGAATCCCTACGAGCAGTACTTC. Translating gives CASSQDNGNPYEQYF.

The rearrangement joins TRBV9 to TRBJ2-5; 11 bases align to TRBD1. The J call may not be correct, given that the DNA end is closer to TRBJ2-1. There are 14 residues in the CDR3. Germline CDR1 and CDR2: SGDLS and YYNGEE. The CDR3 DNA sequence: TGTGCCAGCAGCGCGGACAGGGGGCATAATGAGCAGTTCTTC. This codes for CASSADRGHNEQFF.